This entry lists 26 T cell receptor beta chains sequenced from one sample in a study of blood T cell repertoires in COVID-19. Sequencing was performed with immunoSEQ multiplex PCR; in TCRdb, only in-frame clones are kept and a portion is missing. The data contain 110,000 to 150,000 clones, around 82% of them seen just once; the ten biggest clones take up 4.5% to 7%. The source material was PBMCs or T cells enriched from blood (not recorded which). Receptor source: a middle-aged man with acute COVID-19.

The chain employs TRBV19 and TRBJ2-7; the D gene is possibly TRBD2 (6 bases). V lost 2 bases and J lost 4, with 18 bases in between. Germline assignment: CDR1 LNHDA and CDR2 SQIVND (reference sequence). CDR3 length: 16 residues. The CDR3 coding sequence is TGTGCCAGTAGTATAAGTTCCGGGACTGATTTTTACGAGCAGTACTTC. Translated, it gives CASSISSGTDFYEQYF.

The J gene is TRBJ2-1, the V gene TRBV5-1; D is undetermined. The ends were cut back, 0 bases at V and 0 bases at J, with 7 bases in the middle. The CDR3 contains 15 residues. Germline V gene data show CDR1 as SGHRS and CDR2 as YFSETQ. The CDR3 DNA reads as TGCGCCAGCAGCTTGGCCGCTAGCTCCTACAATGAGCAGTTCTTC. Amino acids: CASSLAASSYNEQFF.

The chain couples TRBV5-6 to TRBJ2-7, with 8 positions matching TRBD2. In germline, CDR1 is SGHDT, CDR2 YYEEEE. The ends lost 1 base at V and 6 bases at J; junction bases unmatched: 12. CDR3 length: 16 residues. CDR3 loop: CASSLIVSGGRTEQYF. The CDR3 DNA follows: TGTGCCAGCAGCTTGATAGTCAGTGGCGGGAGGACCGAGCAGTACTTC.

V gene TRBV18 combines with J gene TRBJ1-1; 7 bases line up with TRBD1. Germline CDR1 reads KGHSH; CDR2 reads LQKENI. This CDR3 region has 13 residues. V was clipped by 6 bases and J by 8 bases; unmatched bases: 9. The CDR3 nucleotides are TGTGCCAGCTCCCTTCAGGGGGACGGGGAAGCTTTCTTT. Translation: CASSLQGDGEAFF.

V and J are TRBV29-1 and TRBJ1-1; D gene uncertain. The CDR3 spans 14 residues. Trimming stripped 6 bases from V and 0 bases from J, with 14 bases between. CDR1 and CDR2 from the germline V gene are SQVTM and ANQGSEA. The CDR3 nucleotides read TGCAGCGTCATCCGCGGGTCATTGAACACTGAAGCTTTCTTT. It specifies CSVIRGSLNTEAFF.

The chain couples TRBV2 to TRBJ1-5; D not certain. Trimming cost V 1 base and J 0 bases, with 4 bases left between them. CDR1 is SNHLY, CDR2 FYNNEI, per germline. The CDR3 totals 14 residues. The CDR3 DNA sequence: TGTGCCAGCAGTGAAGGGAGTAGCAATCAGCCCCAGCATTTT. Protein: CASSEGSSNQPQHF.

CDR3 region: CASSVVAGAHSSTDTQYF. The CDR3 region has the DNA TGTGCCAGCAGCGTAGTAGCGGGGGCGCATTCTAGCACAGATACGCAGTATTTT. V gene TRBV9 combines with J gene TRBJ2-3; TRBD2 matches 9 bases. Per germline, CDR1 SGDLS and CDR2 YYNGEE. The CDR3 consists of 18 residues. The junction had 8 bases not matched to a gene; V was cut back by 0 bases and J by 0 bases.

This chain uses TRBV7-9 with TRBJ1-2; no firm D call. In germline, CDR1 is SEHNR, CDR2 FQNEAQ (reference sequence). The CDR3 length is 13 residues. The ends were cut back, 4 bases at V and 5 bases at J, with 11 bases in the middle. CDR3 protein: CASSSTDIYGYTF. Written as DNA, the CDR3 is TGTGCCAGCAGCTCCACTGACATATATGGCTACACCTTC.

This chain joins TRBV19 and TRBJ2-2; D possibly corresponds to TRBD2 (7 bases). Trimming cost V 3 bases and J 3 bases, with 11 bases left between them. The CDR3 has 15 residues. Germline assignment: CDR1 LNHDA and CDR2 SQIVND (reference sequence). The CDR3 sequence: CASSMGGLDTGELFF. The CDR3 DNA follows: TGTGCCAGTAGTATGGGGGGGCTTGACACCGGGGAGCTGTTTTTT.

The CDR3 reads CASSPRTGGTTEAFF. For the CDR3, the DNA is TGTGCCAGCAGTCCCCGAACAGGGGGCACCACTGAAGCTTTCTTT. The chain uses TRBV28 and TRBJ1-1; 9 nucleotides line up with TRBD1. This CDR3 is built from 15 residues. The V gene's germline CDR1 is MDHEN and CDR2 SYDVKM. Trimming at V came to 5 bases and at J to 4 bases, leaving 8 bases not matched to a gene.

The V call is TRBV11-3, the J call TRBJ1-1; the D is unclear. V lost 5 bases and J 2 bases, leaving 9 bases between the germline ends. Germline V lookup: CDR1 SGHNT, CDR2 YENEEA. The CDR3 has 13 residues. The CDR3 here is CASSPDYNTEAFF. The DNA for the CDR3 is TGTGCCAGCAGCCCGGACTATAACACTGAAGCTTTCTTT.

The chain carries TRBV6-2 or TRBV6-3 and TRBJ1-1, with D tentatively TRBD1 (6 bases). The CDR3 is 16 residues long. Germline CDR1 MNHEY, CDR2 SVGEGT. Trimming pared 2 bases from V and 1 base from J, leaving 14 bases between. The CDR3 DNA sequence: TGTGCCAGCAGTTACGTTCTCTGGACAGCGAACACTGAAGCTTTCTTT. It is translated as CASSYVLWTANTEAFF.

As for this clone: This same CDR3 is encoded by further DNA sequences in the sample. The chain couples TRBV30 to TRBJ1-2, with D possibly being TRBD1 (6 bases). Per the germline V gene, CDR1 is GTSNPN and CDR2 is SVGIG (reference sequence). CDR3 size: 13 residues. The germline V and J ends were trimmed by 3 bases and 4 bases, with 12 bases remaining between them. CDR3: CAWRETGTYGYTF. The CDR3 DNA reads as TGTGCCTGGAGGGAAACAGGGACCTATGGCTACACCTTC.

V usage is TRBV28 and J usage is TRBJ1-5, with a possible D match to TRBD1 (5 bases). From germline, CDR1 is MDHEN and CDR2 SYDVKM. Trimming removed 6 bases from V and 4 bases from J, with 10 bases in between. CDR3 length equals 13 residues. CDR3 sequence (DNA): TGTGCCAGCAGCCGGGGGGGGAATCAGCCCCAGCATTTT. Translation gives CASSRGGNQPQHF.

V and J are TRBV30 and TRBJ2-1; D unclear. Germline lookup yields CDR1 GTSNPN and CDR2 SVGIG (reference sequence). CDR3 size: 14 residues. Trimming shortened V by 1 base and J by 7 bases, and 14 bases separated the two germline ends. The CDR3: CAWSASISINEQFF. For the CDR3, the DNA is TGTGCCTGGAGTGCGTCTATCTCTATTAATGAGCAGTTCTTC. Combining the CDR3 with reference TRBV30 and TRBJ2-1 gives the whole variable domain SQTIHQWPATLVQPVGSPLSLECTVEGTSNPNLYWYRQAAGRGLQLLFYSVGIGQISSEVPQNLSASRPQDRQFILSSKKLLLSDSGFYLCAWSASISINEQFFGPGTRLTVL.

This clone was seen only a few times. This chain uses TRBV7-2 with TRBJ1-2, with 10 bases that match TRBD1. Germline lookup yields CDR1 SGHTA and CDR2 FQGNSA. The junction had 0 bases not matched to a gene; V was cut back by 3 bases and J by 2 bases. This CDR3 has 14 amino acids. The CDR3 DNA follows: TGTGCCAGCAGCTTGGGACAGGGGAACTATGGCTACACCTTC. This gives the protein CASSLGQGNYGYTF.

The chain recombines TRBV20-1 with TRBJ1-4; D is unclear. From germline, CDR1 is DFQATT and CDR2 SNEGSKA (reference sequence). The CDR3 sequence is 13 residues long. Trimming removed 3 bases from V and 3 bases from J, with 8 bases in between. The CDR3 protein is CSASPGSNEKLFF. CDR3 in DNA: TGCAGTGCTAGTCCGGGGTCTAATGAAAAACTGTTTTTT.

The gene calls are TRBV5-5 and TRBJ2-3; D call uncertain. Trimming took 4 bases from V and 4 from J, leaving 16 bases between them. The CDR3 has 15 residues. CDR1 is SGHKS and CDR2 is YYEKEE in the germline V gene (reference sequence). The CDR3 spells CASSTNGWVADTQYF. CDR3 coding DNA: TGTGCCAGCAGCACGAACGGGTGGGTTGCAGATACGCAGTATTTT.

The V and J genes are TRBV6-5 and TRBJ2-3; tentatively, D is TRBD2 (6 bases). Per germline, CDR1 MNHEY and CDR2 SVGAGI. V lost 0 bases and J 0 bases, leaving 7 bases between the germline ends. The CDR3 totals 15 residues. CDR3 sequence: CASSYSGSSTDTQYF. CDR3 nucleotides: TGTGCCAGCAGTTACTCCGGGAGTAGCACAGATACGCAGTATTTT.

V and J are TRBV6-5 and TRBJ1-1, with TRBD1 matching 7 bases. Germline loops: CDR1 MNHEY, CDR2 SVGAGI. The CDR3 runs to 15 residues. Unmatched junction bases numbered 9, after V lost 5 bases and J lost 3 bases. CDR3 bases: TGTGCCAGCAGTACCTGGACAGGTCTCGACACTGAAGCTTTCTTT. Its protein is CASSTWTGLDTEAFF.

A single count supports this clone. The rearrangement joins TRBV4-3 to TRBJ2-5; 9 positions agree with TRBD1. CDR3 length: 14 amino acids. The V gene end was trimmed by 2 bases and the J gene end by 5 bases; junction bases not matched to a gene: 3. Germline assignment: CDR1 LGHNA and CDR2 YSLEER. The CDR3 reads CASSQPDRGETQYF. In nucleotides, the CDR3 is TGCGCCAGCAGCCAACCAGACAGGGGGGAGACCCAGTACTTC.

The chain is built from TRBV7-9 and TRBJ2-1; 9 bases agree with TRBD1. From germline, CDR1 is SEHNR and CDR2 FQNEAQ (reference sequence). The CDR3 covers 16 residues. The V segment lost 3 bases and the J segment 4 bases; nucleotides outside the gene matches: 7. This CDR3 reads CASSFIPGQGYNEQFF. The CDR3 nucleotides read TGTGCCAGCAGCTTCATCCCAGGACAGGGGTACAATGAGCAGTTCTTC.

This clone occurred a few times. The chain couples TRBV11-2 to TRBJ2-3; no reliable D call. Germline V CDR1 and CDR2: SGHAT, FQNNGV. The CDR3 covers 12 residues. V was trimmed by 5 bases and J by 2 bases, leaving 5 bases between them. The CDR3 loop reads CASSRSTDTQYF. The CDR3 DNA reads TGTGCCAGCAGCCGTTCCACAGATACGCAGTATTTT.

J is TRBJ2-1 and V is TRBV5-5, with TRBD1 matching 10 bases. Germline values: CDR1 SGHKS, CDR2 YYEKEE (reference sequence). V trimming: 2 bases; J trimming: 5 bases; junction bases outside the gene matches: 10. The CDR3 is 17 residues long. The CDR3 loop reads CASSLVWTGGMDNEQFF. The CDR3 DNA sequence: TGTGCCAGCAGCTTAGTGTGGACAGGGGGTATGGACAATGAGCAGTTCTTC.

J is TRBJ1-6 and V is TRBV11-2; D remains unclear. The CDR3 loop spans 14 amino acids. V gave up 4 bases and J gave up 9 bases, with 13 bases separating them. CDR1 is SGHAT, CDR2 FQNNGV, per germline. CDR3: CASSYQVMGSPLHF. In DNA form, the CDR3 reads TGTGCCAGCAGCTACCAGGTGATGGGTTCACCCCTCCACTTT.

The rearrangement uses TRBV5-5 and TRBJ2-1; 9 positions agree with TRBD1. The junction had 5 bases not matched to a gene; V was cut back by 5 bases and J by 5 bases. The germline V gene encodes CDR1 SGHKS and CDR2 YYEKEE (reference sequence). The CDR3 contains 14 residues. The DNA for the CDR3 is TGTGCCAGCAGACAGGGGGCAGTCAACAATGAGCAGTTCTTC. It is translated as CASRQGAVNNEQFF.